Shown below are 7 T cell receptor beta chains from a single sample sequenced in a study of blood T cells in healthy people across ages. For the second PCR, which ran for about 7 to 11 cycles, a sample-barcoded 5' primer and a J-beta primer mix were used. TCRdb analysed the 5' RACE reads with MiXCR anew, one entry per CDR3 protein. The table includes about 1.4 million distinct CDR3 sequences, around 59% detected once. The source material was blood. The receptor source for this set is a man younger than 35 in good health.

The V call is TRBV7-2, the J call TRBJ1-3; D is ambiguous. Germline V gene data show CDR1 as SGHTA and CDR2 as FQGNSA. V lost 2 bases, J lost 3 bases, and 2 bases lay in between. The CDR3 spans 12 residues. The CDR3: CASSLIGNTIYF. The CDR3 DNA follows: TGTGCCAGCAGCTTAATTGGAAACACCATATATTTT.

The CDR3 nucleotides are TGTGCCACCTCATTGGGGGACAATGAGCAGTACTTC. Protein product: CATSLGDNEQYF. The gene calls are TRBV6-2 or TRBV6-3 and TRBJ2-7; a possible D gene is TRBD1 (6 bases). Germline assignment: CDR1 MNHEY and CDR2 SVGEGT. The V end was cut by 10 bases, the J end by 7 bases, with 17 bases between. The CDR3 spans 12 residues.

The V gene is TRBV7-2, the J gene TRBJ1-5, with 8 bases lining up with TRBD1. CDR1 and CDR2 (germline): SGHTA, FQGNSA. There are 14 residues in the CDR3. V lost 4 bases, J lost 7 bases, and 6 bases stayed unmatched. The CDR3 reads CASSSDRVVQPQHF. CDR3 coding DNA: TGTGCCAGCAGCTCGGACAGGGTCGTGCAGCCCCAGCATTTT.

The chain employs TRBV20-1 and TRBJ2-7, with 7 positions matching TRBD2. V gave up 2 bases and J gave up 4 bases; unmatched junction bases: 8. The CDR3 is made up of 14 amino acids. Germline V CDR1 and CDR2: DFQATT, SNEGSKA (reference sequence). The CDR3 DNA reads TGCAGTGCTAGATTGCTAGCGGCGTCATACGAGCAGTACTTC. Translating it yields CSARLLAASYEQYF.

This clonotype was detected a few times. The genes are TRBV10-3 and TRBJ2-1; 12 bases agree with TRBD2. The V gene end was trimmed by 4 bases and the J gene end by 7 bases; junction bases not matched to a gene: 5. Germline lookup yields CDR1 ENHRY and CDR2 SYGVKD. CDR3 length equals 15 residues. The chain's CDR3 is CAISATSGSMNEQFF. CDR3 sequence (DNA): TGTGCCATCAGTGCGACTAGCGGGAGCATGAATGAGCAGTTCTTC.

This sequence joins TRBV11-3 and TRBJ2-1; D gene uncertain. The germline V and J ends were trimmed by 5 bases and 6 bases, with 11 bases remaining between them. The CDR3 spans 13 residues. CDR1 is SGHNT, CDR2 YENEEA, per germline. Here the CDR3 DNA reads TGTGCCAGCAGCACACTTAGAAGCAATGAGCAGTTCTTC. Translating gives CASSTLRSNEQFF.

V and J are TRBV4-3 and TRBJ1-5; D unclear. CDR3 length: 16 residues. Germline V lookup: CDR1 LGHNA, CDR2 YSLEER. V dropped 0 bases and J dropped 2 bases, with 11 bases sitting between them. The CDR3 coding sequence is TGCGCCAGCAGCCAAGATCCCTCCCCACGCAATCAGCCCCAGCATTTT. Protein sequence: CASSQDPSPRNQPQHF.